This T cell receptor (beta chain) was observed in a study of CXCR3-negative and CXCR3-positive naive CD8 T cells. Germline V gives CDR1 SGHDT, CDR2 YYEEEE. The CDR3 is 15 amino acids. Libraries were UMI-labeled 5' RACE TRB cDNA. Using the 5' RACE reads, TCRdb records one entry per CDR3 protein without DNA. The sample holds about 130,000 distinct CDR3 sequences. The sequence was obtained from a human donor in good health. Some clones in this sample may be carry-over from other donors' samples. The sequenced sample consisted of naive CXCR3- CD8+ T cells from blood. The subset is: CD45RO-CCR7+CD27+CD95- naive CD8+ T cells lacking CXCR3 (TNR3-). V and J are TRBV5-6 and TRBJ1-1; TCRdb's D call of TRBD1 is untestable without DNA. The CDR3 sequence: CASSLRGTGNTEAFF.